This T cell receptor (beta chain) was identified in a study of T cell responses to AZD1222 COVID-19 vaccine. Germline V CDR1 and CDR2: MNHEY, SMNVEV (reference sequence). Deletions cut 2 bases from V and 4 bases from J, with 8 bases between. The CDR3 spans 14 residues. Profiling relied on immunoSEQ multiplex PCR, and the TCRdb table lists in-frame clones only, not all of them. The sample contains roughly 93,000 clones, roughly 86% of which appear only once. In this sample, this clone turned up many times. The sequence was collected from an adult in good health. This sample comprised peripheral blood, obtained on day 0 of MenACWY control vaccination. This chain joins TRBV27 and TRBJ1-4, with D unclear. The CDR3 loop reads CASSLKGVNEKLFF. The CDR3 DNA reads TGTGCCAGCAGTTTAAAAGGAGTTAATGAAAAACTGTTTTTT.